The 14 T cell receptor beta chains reported below all come from one sample, sequenced in a study of cytomegalovirus exposure and HLA in healthy donors. Primers: 60 Vbeta forward and 13 Jbeta reverse. Profiled with immunoSEQ multiplex PCR; TCRdb holds only in-frame clones, not every one. Of 150,000 to 200,000 clones listed, about 80% are singletons. Sequencing used PBMCs. The source of these receptors is a woman aged 45-59 years in good health and CMV-seropositive.

The chain carries TRBV7-2 and TRBJ2-7; TRBD2 matches at 7 bases. The CDR3 contains 14 residues. J lost 6 bases, V lost 6 bases, and 11 bases had no gene match. Germline-derived CDR1 and CDR2 are SGHTA and FQGNSA. CDR3 sequence (DNA): TGTGCCAGCAGTCCTAGCGGTGGGCTCTTCGAGCAGTACTTC. Its translation: CASSPSGGLFEQYF.

The J gene is TRBJ2-1, the V gene TRBV7-9; 9 positions match TRBD1. The germline gives CDR1 SEHNR, CDR2 FQNEAQ (reference sequence). This CDR3 contains 15 residues. Trimming took 5 bases from V and 8 from J; bases not matched to a gene: 10. CDR3 in amino acids: CASSGTGYFVDEQFF. The CDR3 coding sequence is TGTGCCAGCAGCGGGACAGGGTATTTCGTGGATGAGCAGTTCTTC. The whole variable domain, remainder taken from reference TRBV7-9 and TRBJ2-1, is DTGVSQNPRHKITKRGQNVTFRCDPISEHNRLYWYRQTLGQGPEFLTYFQNEAQLEKSRLLSDRFSAERPKGSFSTLEIQRTEQGDSAMYLCASSGTGYFVDEQFFGPGTRLTVL.

CDR3 bases: TGCGCCAGCAGCCAGGAAATTCTAGTCTACGAGCAGTACTTC. Amino acids: CASSQEILVYEQYF. The genes are TRBV4-1 and TRBJ2-7; no clear D gene. V was shortened by 3 bases and J by 3 bases, with 12 bases between the two germline ends. This CDR3 spans 14 amino acids. Germline CDR1 reads MGHRA; CDR2 reads YSYEKL.

This clone was counted a few times. The chain has TRBV28 and TRBJ1-6, with a possible D match to TRBD1 (6 bases). The CDR3 has 15 residues. Trimming removed 4 bases from V and 4 bases from J, with 11 bases in between. CDR1 and CDR2 (germline): MDHEN, SYDVKM. As DNA, the CDR3 is TGTGCCAGCAGTTCCTACAGGGAGTATAATTCACCCCTCCACTTT. It encodes CASSSYREYNSPLHF.

The chain links TRBV6-5 to TRBJ1-2; tentative D call: TRBD1 (5 bases). Per the germline V gene, CDR1 is MNHEY and CDR2 is SVGAGI. The CDR3 length is 12 residues. V was pared by 5 bases and J by 2 bases, with 6 bases between. DNA for the CDR3: TGTGCCAGCAGTACAGGCAACTATGGCTACACCTTC. Translating it yields CASSTGNYGYTF.

This chain links TRBV6-5 with TRBJ2-3; D may be TRBD1 (5 bases). In germline, CDR1 is MNHEY, CDR2 SVGAGI. Trimming pared 6 bases from V and 7 bases from J, leaving 11 bases between. This CDR3 spans 12 amino acids. In DNA form, the CDR3 reads TGTGCCAGCAGGCTAGACAGTTATACGCAGTATTTT. Its translation: CASRLDSYTQYF.

This clone was seen a handful of times. The V and J genes are TRBV7-2 and TRBJ2-1; TRBD2 agrees at 10 bases. Germline-derived CDR1 and CDR2 are SGHTA and FQGNSA. The J segment lost 9 bases and the V segment lost 1 base, leaving 6 bases of the junction unmatched. CDR3 length: 15 amino acids. The CDR3 protein is CASSLVSGRASEQFF. The CDR3 DNA reads TGTGCCAGCAGCTTAGTAAGCGGGAGGGCCAGTGAGCAGTTCTTC.

V and J are TRBV27 and TRBJ2-3; 7 positions match TRBD2. The CDR3 is made up of 16 amino acids. The V segment lost 2 bases and the J segment 4 bases; nucleotides outside the gene matches: 9. Germline CDR1 MNHEY, CDR2 SMNVEV (reference sequence). CDR3 nucleotide sequence: TGTGCCAGCAGTTTAGGGGGACTATCAACTTCAGATACGCAGTATTTT. The encoded protein is CASSLGGLSTSDTQYF.

This clone was counted only a few times. The chain combines TRBV7-8 with TRBJ2-2, with D unclear. The germline V and J ends were trimmed by 2 bases and 5 bases, with 3 bases remaining between them. The CDR3 totals 12 residues. Germline V CDR1 and CDR2: SGHVS, FQNEAQ. In DNA form, the CDR3 reads TGTGCCAGCAGCTTACTGACCGGGGAGCTGTTTTTT. Translated, it gives CASSLLTGELFF.

The V and J genes are TRBV2 and TRBJ2-7, with D perhaps matching TRBD2 (5 bases). Germline V gene data show CDR1 as SNHLY and CDR2 as FYNNEI. V was trimmed by 10 bases and J by 7 bases, leaving 20 bases between them. The CDR3 spans 13 residues. CDR3 loop: CATLRRPTGEQYF. The CDR3 DNA is TGTGCCACCTTACGGAGGCCGACGGGAGAGCAGTACTTC. The variable domain in full, completed from reference TRBV2 and TRBJ2-7, reads EPEVTQTPSHQVTQMGQEVILRCVPISNHLYFYWYRQILGQKVEFLVSFYNNEISEKSEIFDDQFSVERPDGSNFTLKIRSTKLEDSAMYFCATLRRPTGEQYFGPGTRLTVT.

This chain links TRBV9 with TRBJ2-2; D is possibly TRBD2 (5 bases). Trimming left V 2 bases short and J 7 bases short, with 12 bases between. The CDR3 runs 14 residues. Germline V lookup: CDR1 SGDLS, CDR2 YYNGEE. The CDR3 is CASSVGSAYGELFF. CDR3 in DNA: TGTGCCAGCAGCGTTGGTAGCGCGTACGGGGAGCTGTTTTTT.

Only one count was recorded for this clone. The chain couples TRBV2 to TRBJ1-2; TRBD1 agrees at 9 bases. Unmatched junction bases numbered 4, after V lost 7 bases and J lost 4 bases. The CDR3 consists of 13 residues. The V gene's germline CDR1 is SNHLY and CDR2 FYNNEI. The chain's CDR3 is CASTPGQGYGYTF. The CDR3 DNA is TGTGCCAGCACCCCGGGACAGGGCTATGGCTACACCTTC.

This chain joins TRBV2 and TRBJ2-7; TRBD1 agrees at 8 bases. The CDR3 length is 14 residues. The junction had 2 bases not matched to a gene; V was cut back by 4 bases and J by 0 bases. The V gene's germline CDR1 is SNHLY and CDR2 FYNNEI. The CDR3 reads CASSVGTGSYEQYF. The CDR3 coding sequence is TGTGCCAGCAGTGTCGGGACAGGCTCCTACGAGCAGTACTTC. Looking up the rest from reference TRBV2 and TRBJ2-7 gives the full variable domain: EPEVTQTPSHQVTQMGQEVILRCVPISNHLYFYWYRQILGQKVEFLVSFYNNEISEKSEIFDDQFSVERPDGSNFTLKIRSTKLEDSAMYFCASSVGTGSYEQYFGPGTRLTVT.

The CDR3 DNA is TGTGCCAGCAGCTTGGGGGGGACCCAGTACTTC. It yields the protein CASSLGGTQYF. The chain uses TRBV11-2 and TRBJ2-5; tentative D call: TRBD2 (6 bases). From germline, CDR1 is SGHAT and CDR2 FQNNGV. The CDR3 has 11 residues. Trimming stripped 3 bases from V and 7 bases from J, with 6 bases between.